The source of this T cell receptor (beta chain) is a study of cytomegalovirus exposure and HLA in healthy donors. The CDR3 is 11 residues long. Germline lookup yields CDR1 MDHEN and CDR2 SYDVKM. V was pared by 10 bases and J by 5 bases, with 4 bases of the junction left unmatched. PCR used 60 Vbeta primers and 13 Jbeta primers. Profiling relied on immunoSEQ multiplex PCR, and the TCRdb table lists in-frame clones only, not all of them. The sample lists under 90,000 clones; approximately 90% were seen once. The V and J genes are TRBV28 and TRBJ2-5, with 7 positions matching TRBD1. This receptor was taken from a young man in good health and CMV-seronegative. Sequenced: PBMCs. The CDR3 nucleotides are TGTGCCACGGGACAGTTGGAGACCCAGTACTTC. Residues: CATGQLETQYF.